The next 8 T cell receptor beta chains were all read from a single sample in a study of blood T cell repertoires in COVID-19. Libraries were prepared by immunoSEQ multiplex PCR; TCRdb keeps only in-frame clonotypes and omits some of them. The sample has approximately 230,000 clones, around 86% seen once. The sample consisted of PBMCs or T cells enriched from blood (not recorded which). These receptors were collected from a middle-aged man who had recovered from COVID-19.

The CDR3 DNA reads TGTGCCAGCAGCTGGACTAGCGGGAGGGTGGACGAGCAGTACTTC. Translated: CASSWTSGRVDEQYF. This rearrangement joins TRBV7-2 to TRBJ2-7; 15 nucleotides match TRBD2. The germline V gene has CDR1 SGHTA and CDR2 FQGNSA. The junction had 3 bases not matched to a gene; V was cut back by 4 bases and J by 5 bases. The CDR3 totals 15 residues. Variable domain in full (rest from reference TRBV7-2 and TRBJ2-7): GAGVSQSPSNKVTEKGKDVELRCDPISGHTALYWYRQSLGQGLEFLIYFQGNSAPDKSGLPSDRFSAERTGGSVSTLTIQRTQQEDSAVYLCASSWTSGRVDEQYFGPGTRLTVT.

V usage is TRBV19 and J usage is TRBJ2-3; the match to TRBD1 covers 8 bases. CDR1 is LNHDA and CDR2 is SQIVND in the germline V gene (reference sequence). With V trimmed by 4 bases and J by 5 bases, 8 bases remained unmatched. The CDR3 consists of 15 residues. CDR3 sequence: CASSTPDRGEDTQYF. Here the CDR3 DNA reads TGTGCCAGTAGTACTCCCGACAGGGGTGAAGATACGCAGTATTTT.

The chain couples TRBV12-3 or TRBV12-4 to TRBJ2-5; no firm D call. V dropped 7 bases and J dropped 5 bases, with 8 bases sitting between them. CDR3 length equals 11 residues. The CDR3 DNA reads TGTGCCAGCACCCGGTTGGAGACCCAGTACTTC. The encoded protein is CASTRLETQYF.

This chain uses TRBV4-3 with TRBJ1-4; the match to TRBD1 covers 8 bases. The CDR3 runs to 14 residues. Germline V CDR1 and CDR2: LGHNA, YSLEER. V lost 5 bases, J lost 8 bases, and 7 bases stayed unmatched. The CDR3 here is CASSFRQGREKLFF. The CDR3 DNA follows: TGCGCCAGCAGCTTCCGACAGGGGAGGGAAAAACTGTTTTTT.

The chain links TRBV19 to TRBJ1-2; 9 nucleotides align to TRBD1. The CDR3 runs to 18 residues. V lost 3 bases, J lost 0 bases, and 11 bases stayed unmatched. Per the germline V gene, CDR1 is LNHDA and CDR2 is SQIVND (reference sequence). CDR3 amino acids: CASSIGDRVGVPNYGYTF. CDR3 bases: TGTGCCAGTAGTATTGGGGACAGGGTGGGAGTCCCTAACTATGGCTACACCTTC.

The chain employs TRBV19 and TRBJ1-2; no clear D. V lost 4 bases and J lost 4, with 19 bases in between. CDR1 and CDR2 from the germline V gene are LNHDA and SQIVND (reference sequence). This CDR3 spans 16 amino acids. In DNA form, the CDR3 reads TGTGCCAGTAGTAAACCCCTCGACACCCCTGGCTATGGCTACACCTTC. Its translation is CASSKPLDTPGYGYTF. The full variable domain, completed using reference TRBV19 and TRBJ1-2, is DGGITQSPKYLFRKEGQNVTLSCEQNLNHDAMYWYRQDPGQGLRLIYYSQIVNDFQKGDIAEGYSVSREKKESFPLTVTSAQKNPTAFYLCASSKPLDTPGYGYTFGSGTRLTVV.

The rearrangement links TRBV9 to TRBJ1-4, with 7 bases aligning to TRBD1. V lost 5 bases and J lost 8; bases outside the gene matches: 9. The CDR3 runs to 14 residues. CDR1 and CDR2 (germline): SGDLS, YYNGEE. CDR3 sequence reads: CASSRQGDAEKLFF. CDR3 nucleotide sequence: TGTGCCAGCAGTCGACAGGGTGATGCCGAAAAACTGTTTTTT. Together with reference TRBV9 and TRBJ1-4, the CDR3 gives the full variable domain: DSGVTQTPKHLITATGQRVTLRCSPRSGDLSVYWYQQSLDQGLQFLIQYYNGEERAKGNILERFSAQQFPDLHSELNLSSLELGDSALYFCASSRQGDAEKLFFGSGTQLSVL.

This clone was recorded only once. This chain connects TRBV5-1 to TRBJ2-5; D is unresolved. This CDR3 is built from 14 residues. V was cut by 0 bases and J by 0 bases, with 6 bases left in between. The germline gives CDR1 SGHRS, CDR2 YFSETQ. The CDR3 sequence: CASSLEPYQETQYF. CDR3 sequence (DNA): TGCGCCAGCAGCTTGGAGCCGTACCAAGAGACCCAGTACTTC.